This TCR beta chain was profiled in a study of cytomegalovirus exposure and HLA in healthy donors. 60 Vbeta and 13 Jbeta primers were used in PCR. Measured with immunoSEQ multiplex PCR; TCRdb has only the in-frame clones, and not every one. The data hold some 200,000 clones, with less than 80% observed a single time. Trimming took 5 bases from V and 3 from J, leaving 11 bases between them. CDR1 and CDR2 (germline): SGHVS, FQNEAQ. The CDR3 has 13 amino acids. Sequencing was performed on PBMCs. This TCR was sampled from a man in his forties or fifties in good health and CMV-seronegative. The rearrangement links TRBV7-8 to TRBJ2-7; TRBD1 might be the D (5 bases). DNA of the CDR3: TGTGCCAGCAGCCTGGACACTCTCTACGAGCAGTACTTC. Protein: CASSLDTLYEQYF. Filled out from reference TRBV7-8 and TRBJ2-7, the complete variable domain reads GAGVSQSPRYKVAKRGQDVALRCDPISGHVSLFWYQQALGQGPEFLTYFQNEAQLDKSGLPSDRFFAERPEGSVSTLKIQRTQQEDSAVYLCASSLDTLYEQYFGPGTRLTVT.